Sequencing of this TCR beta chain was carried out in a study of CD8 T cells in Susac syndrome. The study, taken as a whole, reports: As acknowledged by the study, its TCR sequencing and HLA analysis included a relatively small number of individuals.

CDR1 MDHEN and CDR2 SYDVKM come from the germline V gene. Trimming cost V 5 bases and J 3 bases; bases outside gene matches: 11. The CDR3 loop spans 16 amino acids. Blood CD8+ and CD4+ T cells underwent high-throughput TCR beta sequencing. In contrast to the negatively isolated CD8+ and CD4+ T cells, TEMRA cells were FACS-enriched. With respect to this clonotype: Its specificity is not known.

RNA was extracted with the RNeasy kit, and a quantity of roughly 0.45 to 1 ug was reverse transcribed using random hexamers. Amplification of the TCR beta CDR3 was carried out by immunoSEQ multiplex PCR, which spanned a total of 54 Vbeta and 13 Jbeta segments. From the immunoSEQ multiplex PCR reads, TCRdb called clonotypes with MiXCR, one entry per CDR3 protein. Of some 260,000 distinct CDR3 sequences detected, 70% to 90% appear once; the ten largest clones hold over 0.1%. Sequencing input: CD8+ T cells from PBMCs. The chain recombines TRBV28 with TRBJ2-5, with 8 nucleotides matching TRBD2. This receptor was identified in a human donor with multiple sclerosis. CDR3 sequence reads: CASSPLLVAGKETQYF. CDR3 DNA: TGTGCCAGCAGTCCACTTCTAGTAGCGGGGAAAGAGACCCAGTACTTC.